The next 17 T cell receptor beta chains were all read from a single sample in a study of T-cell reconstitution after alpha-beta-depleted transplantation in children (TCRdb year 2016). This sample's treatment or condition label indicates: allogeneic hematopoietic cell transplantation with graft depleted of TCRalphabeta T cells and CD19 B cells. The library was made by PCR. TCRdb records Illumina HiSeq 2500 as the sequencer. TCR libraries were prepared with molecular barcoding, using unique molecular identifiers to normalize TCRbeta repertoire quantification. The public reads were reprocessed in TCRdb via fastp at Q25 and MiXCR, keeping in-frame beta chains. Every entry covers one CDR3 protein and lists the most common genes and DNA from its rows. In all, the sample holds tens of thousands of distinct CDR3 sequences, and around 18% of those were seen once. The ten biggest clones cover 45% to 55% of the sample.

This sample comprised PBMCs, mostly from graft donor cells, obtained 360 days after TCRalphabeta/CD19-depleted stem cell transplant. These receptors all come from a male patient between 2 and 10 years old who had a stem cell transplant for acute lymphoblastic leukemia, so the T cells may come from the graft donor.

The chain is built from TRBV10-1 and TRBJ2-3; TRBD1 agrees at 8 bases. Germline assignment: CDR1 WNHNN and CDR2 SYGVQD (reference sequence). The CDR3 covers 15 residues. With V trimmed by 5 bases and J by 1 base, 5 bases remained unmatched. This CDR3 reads CASSKTGDRTDTQYF. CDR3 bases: TGCGCCAGCAGTAAGACAGGGGACCGCACAGATACGCAGTATTTT.

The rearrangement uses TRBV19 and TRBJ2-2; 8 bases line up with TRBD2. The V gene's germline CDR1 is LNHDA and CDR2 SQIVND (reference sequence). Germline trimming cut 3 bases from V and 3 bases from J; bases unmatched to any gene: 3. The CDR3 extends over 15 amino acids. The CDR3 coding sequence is TGTGCCAGTAGTATTTCTAGCGGGCACACCGGGGAGCTGTTTTTT. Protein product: CASSISSGHTGELFF.

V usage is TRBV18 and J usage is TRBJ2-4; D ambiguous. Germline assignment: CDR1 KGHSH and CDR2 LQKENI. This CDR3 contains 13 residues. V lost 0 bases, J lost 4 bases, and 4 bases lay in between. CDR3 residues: CASSPPSKNIQYF. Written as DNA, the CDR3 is TGTGCCAGCTCACCACCTTCAAAAAACATTCAGTACTTC. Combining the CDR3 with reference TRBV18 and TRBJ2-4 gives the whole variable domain NAGVMQNPRHLVRRRGQEARLRCSPMKGHSHVYWYRQLPEEGLKFMVYLQKENIIDESGMPKERFSAEFPKEGPSILRIQQVVRGDSAAYFCASSPPSKNIQYFGAGTRLSVL.

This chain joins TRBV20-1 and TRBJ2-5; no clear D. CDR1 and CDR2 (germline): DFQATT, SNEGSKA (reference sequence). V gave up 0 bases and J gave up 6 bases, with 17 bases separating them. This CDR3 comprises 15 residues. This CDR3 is CSARDRLSTYQTQYF. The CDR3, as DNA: TGCAGTGCTAGAGATCGATTGTCCACGTACCAGACCCAGTACTTC.

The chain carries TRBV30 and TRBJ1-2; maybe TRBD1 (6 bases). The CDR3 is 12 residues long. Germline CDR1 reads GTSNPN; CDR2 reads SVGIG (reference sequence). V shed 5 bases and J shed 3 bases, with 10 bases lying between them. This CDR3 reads CAWRDTDYGYTF. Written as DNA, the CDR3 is TGTGCCTGGCGGGACACGGACTATGGCTACACCTTC. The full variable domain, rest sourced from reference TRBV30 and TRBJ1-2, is SQTIHQWPATLVQPVGSPLSLECTVEGTSNPNLYWYRQAAGRGLQLLFYSVGIGQISSEVPQNLSASRPQDRQFILSSKKLLLSDSGFYLCAWRDTDYGYTFGSGTRLTVV.

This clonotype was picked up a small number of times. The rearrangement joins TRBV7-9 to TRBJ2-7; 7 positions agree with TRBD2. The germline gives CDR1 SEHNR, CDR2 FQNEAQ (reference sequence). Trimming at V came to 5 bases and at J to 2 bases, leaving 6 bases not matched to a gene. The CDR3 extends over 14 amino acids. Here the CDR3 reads CASSPLAAAYEQYF. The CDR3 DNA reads TGTGCCAGCAGCCCGCTAGCGGCCGCCTACGAGCAGTACTTC.

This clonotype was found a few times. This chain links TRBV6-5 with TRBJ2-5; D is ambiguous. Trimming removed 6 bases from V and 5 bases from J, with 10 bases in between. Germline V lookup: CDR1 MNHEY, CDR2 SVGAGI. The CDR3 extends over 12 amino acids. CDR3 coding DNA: TGTGCCAGCAGAACCGCGAAGGAGACCCAGTACTTC. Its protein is CASRTAKETQYF.

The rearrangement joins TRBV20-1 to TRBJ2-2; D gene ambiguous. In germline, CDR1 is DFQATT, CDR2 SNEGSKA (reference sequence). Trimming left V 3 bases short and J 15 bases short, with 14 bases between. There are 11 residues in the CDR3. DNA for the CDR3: TGCAGTGCTAGCTGGGGAATGCTTGTGTTTTTT. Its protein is CSASWGMLVFF.

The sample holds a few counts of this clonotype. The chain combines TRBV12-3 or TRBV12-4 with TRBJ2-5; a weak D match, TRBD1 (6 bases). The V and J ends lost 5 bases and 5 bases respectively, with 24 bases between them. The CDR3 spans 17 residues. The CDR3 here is CASSIGGPGRDEETQYF. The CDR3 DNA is TGTGCCAGCAGTATTGGGGGCCCGGGACGAGATGAGGAGACCCAGTACTTC.

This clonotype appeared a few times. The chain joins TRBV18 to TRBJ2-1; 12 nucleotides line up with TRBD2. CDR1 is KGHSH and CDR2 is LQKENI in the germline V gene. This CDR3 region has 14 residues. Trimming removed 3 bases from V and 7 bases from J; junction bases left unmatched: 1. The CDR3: CASSPGTSGNEQFF. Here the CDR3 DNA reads TGTGCCAGCTCACCCGGGACTAGCGGGAATGAGCAGTTCTTC.

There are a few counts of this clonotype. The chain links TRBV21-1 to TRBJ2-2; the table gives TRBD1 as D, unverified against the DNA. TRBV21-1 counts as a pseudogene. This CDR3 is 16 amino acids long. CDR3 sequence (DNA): TGTGCCAGCAGCAAAGGACCGGGACGGAACACCGGGGAGCTGTTTTTT. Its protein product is CASSKGPGRNTGELFF.

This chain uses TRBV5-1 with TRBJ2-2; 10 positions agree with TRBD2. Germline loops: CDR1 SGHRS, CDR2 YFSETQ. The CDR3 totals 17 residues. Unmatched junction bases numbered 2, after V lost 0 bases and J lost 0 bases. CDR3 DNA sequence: TGCGCCAGCAGCTTGGCCCTAGCGGGAGCGAACACCGGGGAGCTGTTTTTT. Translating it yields CASSLALAGANTGELFF.

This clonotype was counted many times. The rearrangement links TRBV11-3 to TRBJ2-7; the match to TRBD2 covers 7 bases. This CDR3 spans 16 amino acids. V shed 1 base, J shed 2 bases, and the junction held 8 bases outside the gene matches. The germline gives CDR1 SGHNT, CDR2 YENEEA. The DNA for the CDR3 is TGTGCCAGCAGCTTAGTCGCCGGGACTATGGCCTACGAGCAGTACTTC. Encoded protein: CASSLVAGTMAYEQYF.

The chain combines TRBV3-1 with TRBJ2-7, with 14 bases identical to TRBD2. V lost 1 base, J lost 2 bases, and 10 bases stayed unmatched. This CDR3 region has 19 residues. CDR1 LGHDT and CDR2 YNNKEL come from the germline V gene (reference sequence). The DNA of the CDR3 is TGTGCCAGCAGCCAAGGCCCGGGACTAGCGGGAGTTTGGGCCTACGAGCAGTACTTC. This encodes CASSQGPGLAGVWAYEQYF.

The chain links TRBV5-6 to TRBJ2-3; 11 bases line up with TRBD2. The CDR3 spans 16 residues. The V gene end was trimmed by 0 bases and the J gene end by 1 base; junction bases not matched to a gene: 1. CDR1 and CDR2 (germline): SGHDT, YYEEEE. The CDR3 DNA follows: TGTGCCAGCAGCTTGGTACTAGCGGGAGGCACAGATACGCAGTATTTT. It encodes CASSLVLAGGTDTQYF.

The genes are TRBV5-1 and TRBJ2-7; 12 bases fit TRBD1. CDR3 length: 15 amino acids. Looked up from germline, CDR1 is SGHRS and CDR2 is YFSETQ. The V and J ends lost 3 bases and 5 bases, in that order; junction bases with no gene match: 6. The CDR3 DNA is TGCGCCAGCAGCTCCGGGACAGGGGGCATAAACGAGCAGTACTTC. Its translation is CASSSGTGGINEQYF. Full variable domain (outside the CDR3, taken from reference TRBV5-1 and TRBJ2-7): KAGVTQTPRYLIKTRGQQVTLSCSPISGHRSVSWYQQTPGQGLQFLFEYFSETQRNKGNFPGRFSGRQFSNSRSEMNVSTLELGDSALYLCASSSGTGGINEQYFGPGTRLTVT.

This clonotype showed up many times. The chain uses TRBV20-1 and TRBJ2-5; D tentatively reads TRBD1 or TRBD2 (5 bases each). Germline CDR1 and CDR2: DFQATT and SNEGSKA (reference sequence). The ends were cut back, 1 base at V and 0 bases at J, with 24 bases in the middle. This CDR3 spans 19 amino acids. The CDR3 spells CSARGMGPEEKTYQETQYF. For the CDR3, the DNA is TGCAGTGCTAGAGGGATGGGACCAGAAGAAAAGACGTACCAAGAGACCCAGTACTTC.